This T cell receptor beta chain was recorded in a study of cytomegalovirus exposure and HLA in healthy donors. Study as a whole: Across 300 to 400 genotyped donors, 81% landed in the Caucasian-associated ancestry cluster.

Comments on this clone: The antigen is undetermined.

Amplification used 60 Vbeta primers and 13 Jbeta primers. Assay used: immunoSEQ multiplex PCR; TCRdb lists only in-frame clones, some missing. The sample lists about 270,000 clones, just over 85% seen once, with around 3.7% in the top ten. General study results and limits: A later analysis associated 15,000 or so TCR beta sequences with HLA alleles at a 0.05 false discovery rate. In a later analysis, donors in an Asian-associated ancestry cluster reportedly had fewer N-insertions in productive TCRs than the cohort mean. Roughly 170 TCR beta chains were listed as cytomegalovirus-associated.

The CDR3 runs 15 residues. The V gene end was trimmed by 5 bases and the J gene end by 9 bases; junction bases not matched to a gene: 11. Germline CDR1 reads MNHEY; CDR2 reads SMNVEV (reference sequence). The receptor was isolated from a man aged 35 to 55 in good health and CMV-seropositive. This chain joins TRBV27 and TRBJ2-1, with TRBD1 matching over 9 bases. The sample consisted of PBMCs. CDR3 sequence: CASSPGQGTYFEQFF. CDR3 DNA: TGTGCCAGCAGTCCGGGACAGGGAACGTATTTTGAGCAGTTCTTC.